This entry lists 4 T cell receptor beta chains sequenced from one sample in a study of CD8+ T cells in alopecia areata. After isolation, RNA underwent reverse transcription to generate cDNA as the sequencing template. The method was immunoSEQ multiplex PCR; TCRdb's version includes in-frame clones alone and lacks a portion of them. Here the sample spans 150,000 to 180,000 clones, around half being singletons. This material consisted of CD8+ T cells sorted from blood, taken at week 0. These receptors came from a human donor with alopecia areata.

The V call is TRBV19, the J call TRBJ2-7; D remains unclear. The CDR3 is 14 amino acids. Trimming cost V 4 bases and J 4 bases, with 14 bases left between them. The germline gives CDR1 LNHDA, CDR2 SQIVND (reference sequence). The CDR3 DNA is TGTGCCAGTAGTACAGGAGAGAACCGGTACGAGCAGTACTTC. Encoded protein: CASSTGENRYEQYF.

The V and J genes are TRBV7-3 and TRBJ2-5, with D perhaps matching TRBD1 or TRBD2 (5 bases each). Trimming cost V 1 base and J 4 bases, with 10 bases left between them. The germline CDR1 and CDR2 sequences are SGHTA and FQGTGA. The CDR3 is 14 residues long. CDR3 region: CASSLIGDVETQYF. In DNA, the CDR3 is TGTGCCAGCAGCTTAATCGGGGACGTAGAGACCCAGTACTTC. Drawing the rest from reference TRBV7-3 and TRBJ2-5, the complete variable domain is GAGVSQTPSNKVTEKGKYVELRCDPISGHTALYWYRQSLGQGPEFLIYFQGTGAADDSGLPNDRFFAVRPEGSVSTLKIQRTERGDSAVYLCASSLIGDVETQYFGPGTRLLVL.

The rearrangement joins TRBV4-3 to TRBJ1-2; D unresolved. Trimming removed 0 bases from V and 10 bases from J, with 9 bases in between. The CDR3 length is 12 residues. The germline V gene has CDR1 LGHNA and CDR2 YSLEER. The CDR3 nucleotides are TGCGCCAGCAGCCAAGAAGGCAGGTTCTACACCTTC. Translation gives CASSQEGRFYTF.

Only a few counts were recorded for this clone. The chain is built from TRBV6-6 and TRBJ2-1, with D perhaps TRBD2 (6 bases). The V gene lost 0 bases and the J gene lost 9 bases, with 6 bases spanning the gap. The germline V gene encodes CDR1 MNHNY and CDR2 SVGAGI (reference sequence). The CDR3 is 12 amino acids. The CDR3 here is CASSYSGGEQFF. The DNA for the CDR3 is TGTGCCAGCAGTTACTCCGGGGGTGAGCAGTTCTTC.